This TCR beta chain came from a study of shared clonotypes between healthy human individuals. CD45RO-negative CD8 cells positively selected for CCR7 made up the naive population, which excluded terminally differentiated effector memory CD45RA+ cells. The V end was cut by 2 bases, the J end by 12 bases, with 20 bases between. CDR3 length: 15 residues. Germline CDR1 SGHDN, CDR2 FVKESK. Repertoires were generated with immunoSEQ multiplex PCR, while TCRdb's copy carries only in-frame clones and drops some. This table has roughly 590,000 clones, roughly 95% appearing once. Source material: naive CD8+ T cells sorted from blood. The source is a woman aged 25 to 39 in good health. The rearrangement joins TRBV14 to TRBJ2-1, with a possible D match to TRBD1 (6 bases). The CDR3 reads CASSQWTDGTSGQFF. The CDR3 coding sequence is TGTGCCAGCAGCCAATGGACCGACGGGACATCTGGGCAGTTCTTC.